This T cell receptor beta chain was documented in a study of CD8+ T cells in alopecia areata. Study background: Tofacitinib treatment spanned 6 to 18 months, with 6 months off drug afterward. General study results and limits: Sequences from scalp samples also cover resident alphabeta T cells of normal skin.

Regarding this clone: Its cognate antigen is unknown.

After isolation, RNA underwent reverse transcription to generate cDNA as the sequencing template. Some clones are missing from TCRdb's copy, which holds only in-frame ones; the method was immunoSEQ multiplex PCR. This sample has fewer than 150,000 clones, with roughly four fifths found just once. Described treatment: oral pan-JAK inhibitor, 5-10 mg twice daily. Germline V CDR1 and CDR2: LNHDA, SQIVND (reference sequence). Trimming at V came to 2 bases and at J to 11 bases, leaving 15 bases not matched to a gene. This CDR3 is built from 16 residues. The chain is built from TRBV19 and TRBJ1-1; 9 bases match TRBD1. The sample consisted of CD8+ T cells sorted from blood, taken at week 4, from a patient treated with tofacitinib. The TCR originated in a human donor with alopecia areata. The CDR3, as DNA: TGTGCCAGTAGTATACTATCCACAGGGGGCCTCCGGAGGGCTTTCTTT. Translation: CASSILSTGGLRRAFF.